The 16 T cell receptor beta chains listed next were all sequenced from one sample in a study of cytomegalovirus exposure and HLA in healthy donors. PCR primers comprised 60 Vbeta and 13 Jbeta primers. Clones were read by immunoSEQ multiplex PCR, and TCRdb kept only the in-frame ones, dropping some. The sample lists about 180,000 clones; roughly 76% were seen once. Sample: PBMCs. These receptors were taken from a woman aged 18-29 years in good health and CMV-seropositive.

CDR3 amino acids: CASSLEPLAGDSTDTQYF. For the CDR3, the DNA is TGTGCCAGCAGCTTAGAACCCCTAGCGGGGGACTCCACAGATACGCAGTATTTT. This chain uses TRBV7-3 with TRBJ2-3, with 10 bases fitting TRBD2. The V gene end was trimmed by 2 bases and the J gene end by 2 bases; junction bases not matched to a gene: 10. The CDR3 is 18 amino acids. Germline CDR1 SGHTA, CDR2 FQGTGA.

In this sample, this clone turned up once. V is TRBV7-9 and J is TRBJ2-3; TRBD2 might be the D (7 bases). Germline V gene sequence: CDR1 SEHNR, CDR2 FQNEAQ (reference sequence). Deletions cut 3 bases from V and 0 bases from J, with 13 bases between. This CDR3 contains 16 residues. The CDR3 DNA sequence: TGTGCCAGCAGCTTGCCGAGGGGGGGTAGCACAGATACGCAGTATTTT. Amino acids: CASSLPRGGSTDTQYF.

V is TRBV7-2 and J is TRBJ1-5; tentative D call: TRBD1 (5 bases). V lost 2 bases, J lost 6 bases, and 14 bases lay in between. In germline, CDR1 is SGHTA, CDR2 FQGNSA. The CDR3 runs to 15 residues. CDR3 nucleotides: TGTGCCAGCAGCTTATTAGGAGGGACCGGTCAGCCCCAGCATTTT. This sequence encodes CASSLLGGTGQPQHF. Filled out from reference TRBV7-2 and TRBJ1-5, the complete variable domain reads GAGVSQSPSNKVTEKGKDVELRCDPISGHTALYWYRQSLGQGLEFLIYFQGNSAPDKSGLPSDRFSAERTGGSVSTLTIQRTQQEDSAVYLCASSLLGGTGQPQHFGDGTRLSIL.

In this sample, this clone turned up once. CDR3: CASSQEMDRDEQYF. The CDR3 coding sequence is TGCGCCAGCAGCCAAGAGATGGACAGGGACGAGCAGTACTTC. The gene calls are TRBV4-3 and TRBJ2-7, with TRBD1 identical over 8 bases. V trimming: 0 bases; J trimming: 5 bases; junction bases outside the gene matches: 3. The germline gives CDR1 LGHNA, CDR2 YSLEER. This CDR3 spans 14 amino acids.

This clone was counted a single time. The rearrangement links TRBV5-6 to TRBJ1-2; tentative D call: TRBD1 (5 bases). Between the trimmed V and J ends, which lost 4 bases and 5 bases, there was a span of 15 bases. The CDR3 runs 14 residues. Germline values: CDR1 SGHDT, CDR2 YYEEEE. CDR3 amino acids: CASSPGGREYGYTF. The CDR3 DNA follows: TGTGCCAGCAGCCCCGGGGGACGGGAATATGGCTACACCTTC.

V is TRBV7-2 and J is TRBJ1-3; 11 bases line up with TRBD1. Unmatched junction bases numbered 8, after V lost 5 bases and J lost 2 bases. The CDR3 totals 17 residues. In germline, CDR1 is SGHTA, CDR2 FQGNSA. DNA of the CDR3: TGTGCCAGCAGCCCCTGGGGACAGGGGGTGACTGGAAACACCATATATTTT. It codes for CASSPWGQGVTGNTIYF. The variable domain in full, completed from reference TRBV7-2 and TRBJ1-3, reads GAGVSQSPSNKVTEKGKDVELRCDPISGHTALYWYRQSLGQGLEFLIYFQGNSAPDKSGLPSDRFSAERTGGSVSTLTIQRTQQEDSAVYLCASSPWGQGVTGNTIYFGEGSWLTVV.

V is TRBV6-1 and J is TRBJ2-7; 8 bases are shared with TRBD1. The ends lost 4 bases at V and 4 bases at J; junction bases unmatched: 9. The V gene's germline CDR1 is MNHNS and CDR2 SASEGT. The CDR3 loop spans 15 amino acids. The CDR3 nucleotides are TGTGCCAGCAGTGGGACAGGGATTTTCTATTACGAGCAGTACTTC. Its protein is CASSGTGIFYYEQYF.

The DNA for the CDR3 is TGTGCCAGCTCACCACCAGCACAGCCCCAAGAGACCCAGTACTTC. Its translation: CASSPPAQPQETQYF. This chain uses TRBV18 with TRBJ2-5; no clear D gene. Per the germline V gene, CDR1 is KGHSH and CDR2 is LQKENI. The CDR3 spans 15 residues. Trimming pared 0 bases from V and 1 base from J, leaving 9 bases between.

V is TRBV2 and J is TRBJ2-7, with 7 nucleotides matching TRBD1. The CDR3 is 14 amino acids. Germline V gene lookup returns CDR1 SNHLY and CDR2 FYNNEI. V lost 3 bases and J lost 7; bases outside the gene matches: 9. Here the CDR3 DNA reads TGTGCCAGCAGTGACGGGACAGCCCCGGAGGAGCAGTACTTC. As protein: CASSDGTAPEEQYF. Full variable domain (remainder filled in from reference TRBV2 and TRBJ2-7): EPEVTQTPSHQVTQMGQEVILRCVPISNHLYFYWYRQILGQKVEFLVSFYNNEISEKSEIFDDQFSVERPDGSNFTLKIRSTKLEDSAMYFCASSDGTAPEEQYFGPGTRLTVT.

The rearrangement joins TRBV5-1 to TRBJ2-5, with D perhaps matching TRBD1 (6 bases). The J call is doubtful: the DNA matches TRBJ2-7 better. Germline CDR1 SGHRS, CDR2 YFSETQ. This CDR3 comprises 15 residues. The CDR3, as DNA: TGCGCCAGCAGCCCGGGACACTCGGGCGGCTACGAGCAGTACTTC. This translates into CASSPGHSGGYEQYF.

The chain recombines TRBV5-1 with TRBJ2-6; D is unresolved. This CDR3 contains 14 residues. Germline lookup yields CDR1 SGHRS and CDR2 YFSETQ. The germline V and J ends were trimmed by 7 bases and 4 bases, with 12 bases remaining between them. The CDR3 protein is CASGPQPGANVLTF. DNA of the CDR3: TGCGCCAGCGGGCCTCAGCCCGGGGCCAACGTCCTGACTTTC.

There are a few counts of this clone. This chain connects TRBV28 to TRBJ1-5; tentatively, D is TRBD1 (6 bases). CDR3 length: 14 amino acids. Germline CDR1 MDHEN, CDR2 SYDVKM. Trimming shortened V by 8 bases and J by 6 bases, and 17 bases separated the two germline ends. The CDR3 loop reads CASLEQGAGQPQHF. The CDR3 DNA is TGTGCCAGCTTAGAACAGGGAGCCGGTCAGCCCCAGCATTTT. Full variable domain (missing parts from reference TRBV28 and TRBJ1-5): DVKVTQSSRYLVKRTGEKVFLECVQDMDHENMFWYRQDPGLGLRLIYFSYDVKMKEKGDIPEGYSVSREKKERFSLILESASTNQTSMYLCASLEQGAGQPQHFGDGTRLSIL.

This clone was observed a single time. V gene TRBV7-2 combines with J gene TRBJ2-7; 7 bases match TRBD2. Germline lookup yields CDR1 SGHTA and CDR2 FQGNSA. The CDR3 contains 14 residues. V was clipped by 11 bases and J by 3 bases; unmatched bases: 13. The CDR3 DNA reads TGTGCCTCCCTTGGGGGGGGTCCTTACTACGAGCAGTACTTC. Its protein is CASLGGGPYYEQYF.

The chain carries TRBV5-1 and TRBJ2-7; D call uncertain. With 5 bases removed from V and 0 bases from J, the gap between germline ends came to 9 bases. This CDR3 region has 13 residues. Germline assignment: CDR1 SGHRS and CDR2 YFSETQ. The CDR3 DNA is TGCGCCAGCAGGCTAGTGCCCTCCTACGAGCAGTACTTC. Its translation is CASRLVPSYEQYF.

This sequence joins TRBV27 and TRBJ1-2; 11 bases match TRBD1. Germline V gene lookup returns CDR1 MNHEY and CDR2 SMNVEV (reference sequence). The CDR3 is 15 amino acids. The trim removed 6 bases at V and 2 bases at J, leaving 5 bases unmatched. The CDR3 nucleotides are TGTGCCAGCAGCCCCGGGACAGGGGGGAACTATGGCTACACCTTC. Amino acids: CASSPGTGGNYGYTF.

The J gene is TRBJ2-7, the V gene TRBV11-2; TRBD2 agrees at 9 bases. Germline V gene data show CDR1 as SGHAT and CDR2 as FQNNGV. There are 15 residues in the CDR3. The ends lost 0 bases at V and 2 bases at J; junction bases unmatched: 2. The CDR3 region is CASSLEAGGAYEQYF. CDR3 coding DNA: TGTGCCAGCAGCTTAGAAGCGGGGGGAGCCTACGAGCAGTACTTC.